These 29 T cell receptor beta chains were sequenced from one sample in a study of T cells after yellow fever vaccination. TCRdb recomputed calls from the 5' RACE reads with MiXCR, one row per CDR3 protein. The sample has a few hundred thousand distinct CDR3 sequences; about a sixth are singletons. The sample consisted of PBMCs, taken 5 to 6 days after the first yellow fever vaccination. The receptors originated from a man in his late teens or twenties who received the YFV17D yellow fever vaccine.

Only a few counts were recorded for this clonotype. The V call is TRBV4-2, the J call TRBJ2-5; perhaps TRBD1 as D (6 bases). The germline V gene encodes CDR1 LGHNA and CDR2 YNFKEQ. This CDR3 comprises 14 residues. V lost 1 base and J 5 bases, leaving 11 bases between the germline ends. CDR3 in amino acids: CASSQGRGMETQYF. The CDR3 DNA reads TGTGCCAGCAGCCAAGGAAGGGGGATGGAGACCCAGTACTTC.

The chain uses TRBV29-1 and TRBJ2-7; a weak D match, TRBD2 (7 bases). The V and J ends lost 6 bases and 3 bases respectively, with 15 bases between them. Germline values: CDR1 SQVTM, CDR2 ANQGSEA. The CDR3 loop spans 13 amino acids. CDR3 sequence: CSVAAGQLYEQYF. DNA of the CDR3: TGCAGCGTAGCAGCGGGACAACTCTACGAGCAGTACTTC.

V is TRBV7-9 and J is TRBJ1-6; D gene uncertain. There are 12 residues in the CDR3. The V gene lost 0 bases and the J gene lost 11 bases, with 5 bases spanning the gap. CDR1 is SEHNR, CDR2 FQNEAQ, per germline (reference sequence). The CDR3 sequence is CASSLAPAPLHF. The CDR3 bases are TGTGCCAGCAGCTTAGCGCCCGCACCCCTCCACTTT.

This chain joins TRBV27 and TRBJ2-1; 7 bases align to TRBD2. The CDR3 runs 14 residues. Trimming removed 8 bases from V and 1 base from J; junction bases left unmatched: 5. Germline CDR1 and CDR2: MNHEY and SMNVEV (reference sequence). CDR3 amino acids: CASRSGASYNEQFF. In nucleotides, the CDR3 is TGTGCCAGCCGAAGCGGGGCGTCCTACAATGAGCAGTTCTTC.

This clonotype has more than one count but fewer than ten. The CDR3 reads CAIRRGGGNQPQHF. The CDR3 bases are TGTGCCATCAGAAGGGGGGGTGGCAATCAGCCCCAGCATTTT. The chain recombines TRBV10-3 with TRBJ1-5, with a weak D call TRBD1 (6 bases). The V and J ends lost 6 bases and 2 bases respectively, with 11 bases between them. Germline-derived CDR1 and CDR2 are ENHRY and SYGVKD. The CDR3 is 14 residues long.

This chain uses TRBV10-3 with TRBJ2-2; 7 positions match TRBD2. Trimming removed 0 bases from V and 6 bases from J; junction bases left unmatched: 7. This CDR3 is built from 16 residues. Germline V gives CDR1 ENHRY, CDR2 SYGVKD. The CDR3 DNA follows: TGTGCCATCAGTGAGTCGACGGGGGGACGGGCCGGGGAGCTGTTTTTT. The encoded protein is CAISESTGGRAGELFF.

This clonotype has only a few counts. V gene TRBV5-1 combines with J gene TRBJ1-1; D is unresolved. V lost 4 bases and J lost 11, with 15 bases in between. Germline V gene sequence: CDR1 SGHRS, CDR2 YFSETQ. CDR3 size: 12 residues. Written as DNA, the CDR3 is TGCGCCAGCAGCCCTGCTTGGGAAATGGCTTTCTTT. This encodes CASSPAWEMAFF.

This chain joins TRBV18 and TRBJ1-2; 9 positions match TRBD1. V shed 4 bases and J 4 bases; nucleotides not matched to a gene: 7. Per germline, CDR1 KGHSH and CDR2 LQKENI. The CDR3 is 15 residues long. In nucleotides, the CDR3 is TGTGCCAGCTCACGGTCAAACAGGGGGCTCTATGGCTACACCTTC. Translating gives CASSRSNRGLYGYTF. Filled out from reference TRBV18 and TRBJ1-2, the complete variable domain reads NAGVMQNPRHLVRRRGQEARLRCSPMKGHSHVYWYRQLPEEGLKFMVYLQKENIIDESGMPKERFSAEFPKEGPSILRIQQVVRGDSAAYFCASSRSNRGLYGYTFGSGTRLTVV.

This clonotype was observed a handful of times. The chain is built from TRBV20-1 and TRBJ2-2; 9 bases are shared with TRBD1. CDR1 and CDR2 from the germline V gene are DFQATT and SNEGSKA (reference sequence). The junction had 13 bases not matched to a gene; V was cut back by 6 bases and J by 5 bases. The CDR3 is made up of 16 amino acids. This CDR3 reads CSAPKKDRGITGELFF. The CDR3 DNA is TGCAGTGCGCCTAAAAAGGACAGGGGAATAACCGGGGAGCTGTTTTTT.

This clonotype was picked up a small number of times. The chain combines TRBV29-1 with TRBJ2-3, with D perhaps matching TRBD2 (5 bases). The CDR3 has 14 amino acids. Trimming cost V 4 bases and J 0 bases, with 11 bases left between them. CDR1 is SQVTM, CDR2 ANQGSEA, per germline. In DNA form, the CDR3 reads TGCAGCGTTGGAGCGGATGCTAGCACAGATACGCAGTATTTT. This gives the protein CSVGADASTDTQYF.

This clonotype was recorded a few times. Written as DNA, the CDR3 is TGTGCCAGCAGCTTATTTTTCGGGATGAACACTGAAGCTTTCTTT. Encoded protein: CASSLFFGMNTEAFF. The chain is built from TRBV7-2 and TRBJ1-1; D unclear. Trimming removed 2 bases at V and 0 bases at J, with 10 bases between. This CDR3 region has 15 residues. Per germline, CDR1 SGHTA and CDR2 FQGNSA.

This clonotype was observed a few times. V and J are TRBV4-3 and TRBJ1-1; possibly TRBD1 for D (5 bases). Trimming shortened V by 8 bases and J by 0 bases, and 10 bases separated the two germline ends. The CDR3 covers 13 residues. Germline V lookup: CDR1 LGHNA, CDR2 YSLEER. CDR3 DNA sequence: TGCGCCAGCGCCGCGACAGTGAACACTGAAGCTTTCTTT. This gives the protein CASAATVNTEAFF.

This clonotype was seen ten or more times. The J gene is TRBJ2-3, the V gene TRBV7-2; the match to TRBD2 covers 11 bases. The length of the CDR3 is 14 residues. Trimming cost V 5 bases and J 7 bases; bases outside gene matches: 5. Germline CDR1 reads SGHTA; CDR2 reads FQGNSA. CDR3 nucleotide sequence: TGTGCCAGCAGCCAGACTAGCGGGGAGAATACGCAGTATTTT. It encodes CASSQTSGENTQYF.

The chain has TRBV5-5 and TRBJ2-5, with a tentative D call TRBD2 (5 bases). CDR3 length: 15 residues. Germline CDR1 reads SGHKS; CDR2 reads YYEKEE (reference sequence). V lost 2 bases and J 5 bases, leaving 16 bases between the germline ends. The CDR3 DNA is TGTGCCAGCAGCTTTTCTACTAGGGCCGGGGAGACCCAGTACTTC. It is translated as CASSFSTRAGETQYF.

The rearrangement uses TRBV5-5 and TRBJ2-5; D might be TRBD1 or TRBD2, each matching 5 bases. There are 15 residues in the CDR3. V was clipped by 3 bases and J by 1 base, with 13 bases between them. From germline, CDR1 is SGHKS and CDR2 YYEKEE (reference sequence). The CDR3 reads CASSSMVGGQETQYF. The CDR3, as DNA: TGTGCCAGCAGCTCAATGGTTGGGGGCCAAGAGACCCAGTACTTC.

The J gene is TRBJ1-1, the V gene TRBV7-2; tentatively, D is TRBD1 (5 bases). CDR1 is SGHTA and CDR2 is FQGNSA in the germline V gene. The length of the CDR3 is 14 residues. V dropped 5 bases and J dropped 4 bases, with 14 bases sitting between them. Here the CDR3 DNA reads TGTGCCAGCAGCCTCCGGCGCGGGGGCACTGAAGCTTTCTTT. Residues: CASSLRRGGTEAFF. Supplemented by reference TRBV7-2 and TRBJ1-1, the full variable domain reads GAGVSQSPSNKVTEKGKDVELRCDPISGHTALYWYRQSLGQGLEFLIYFQGNSAPDKSGLPSDRFSAERTGGSVSTLTIQRTQQEDSAVYLCASSLRRGGTEAFFGQGTRLTVV.

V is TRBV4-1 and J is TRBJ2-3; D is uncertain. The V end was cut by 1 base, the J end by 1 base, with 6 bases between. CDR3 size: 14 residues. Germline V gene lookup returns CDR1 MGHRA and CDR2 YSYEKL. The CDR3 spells CASSQGLGTDTQYF. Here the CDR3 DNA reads TGCGCCAGCAGCCAAGGGCTAGGCACAGATACGCAGTATTTT.

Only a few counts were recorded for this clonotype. DNA of the CDR3: TGTGCCAGCAGCTTACACAGGGAAACTAACTATGGCTACACCTTC. Its protein product is CASSLHRETNYGYTF. This chain uses TRBV7-3 with TRBJ1-2, with D tentatively TRBD1 (6 bases). The germline V gene encodes CDR1 SGHTA and CDR2 FQGTGA. Trimming took off 2 bases at V and 0 bases at J, with 10 bases between the two ends. The CDR3 covers 15 residues. Full variable domain (rest looked up from reference TRBV7-3 and TRBJ1-2): GAGVSQTPSNKVTEKGKYVELRCDPISGHTALYWYRQSLGQGPEFLIYFQGTGAADDSGLPNDRFFAVRPEGSVSTLKIQRTERGDSAVYLCASSLHRETNYGYTFGSGTRLTVV.

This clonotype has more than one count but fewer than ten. The CDR3 loop is CASSAEGGGNQPQHF. The CDR3 DNA reads as TGTGCCAGCAGTGCTGAGGGTGGCGGCAATCAGCCCCAGCATTTT. The rearrangement joins TRBV12-3 or TRBV12-4 to TRBJ1-5; no definite D call. This CDR3 region has 15 residues. The V end was cut by 5 bases, the J end by 2 bases, with 13 bases between.

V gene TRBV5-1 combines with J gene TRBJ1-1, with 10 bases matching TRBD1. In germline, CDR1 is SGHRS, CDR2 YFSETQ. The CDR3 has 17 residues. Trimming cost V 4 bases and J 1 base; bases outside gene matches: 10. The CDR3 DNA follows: TGCGCCAGCAGCGCGTCGACAGGGGGCGCAAGGAACACTGAAGCTTTCTTT. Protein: CASSASTGGARNTEAFF. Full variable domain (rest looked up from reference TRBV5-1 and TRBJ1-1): KAGVTQTPRYLIKTRGQQVTLSCSPISGHRSVSWYQQTPGQGLQFLFEYFSETQRNKGNFPGRFSGRQFSNSRSEMNVSTLELGDSALYLCASSASTGGARNTEAFFGQGTRLTVV.

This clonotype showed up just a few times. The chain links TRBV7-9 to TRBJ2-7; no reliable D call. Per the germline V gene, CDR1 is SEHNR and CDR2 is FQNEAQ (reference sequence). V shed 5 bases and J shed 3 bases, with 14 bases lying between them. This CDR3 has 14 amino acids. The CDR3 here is CASSRTDGFYEQYF. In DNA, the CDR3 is TGTGCCAGCAGCAGGACGGACGGGTTCTACGAGCAGTACTTC.

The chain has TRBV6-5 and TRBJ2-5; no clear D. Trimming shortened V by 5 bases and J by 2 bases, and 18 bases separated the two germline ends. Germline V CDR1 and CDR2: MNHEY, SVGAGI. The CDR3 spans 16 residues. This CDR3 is CASSRSPAWVQETQYF. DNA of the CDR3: TGTGCCAGCAGTCGATCCCCGGCGTGGGTACAAGAGACCCAGTACTTC.

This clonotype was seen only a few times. The CDR3 DNA reads TGTGCCAGCAGCTTCCCGGGACAGTACTACGAGCAGTACTTC. Its protein is CASSFPGQYYEQYF. The V call is TRBV7-9, the J call TRBJ2-7; 7 bases agree with TRBD1. Germline V gene lookup returns CDR1 SEHNR and CDR2 FQNEAQ (reference sequence). The J segment lost 3 bases and the V segment lost 3 bases, leaving 5 bases of the junction unmatched. This CDR3 is built from 14 residues. The whole variable domain, remainder taken from reference TRBV7-9 and TRBJ2-7, is DTGVSQNPRHKITKRGQNVTFRCDPISEHNRLYWYRQTLGQGPEFLTYFQNEAQLEKSRLLSDRFSAERPKGSFSTLEIQRTEQGDSAMYLCASSFPGQYYEQYFGPGTRLTVT.

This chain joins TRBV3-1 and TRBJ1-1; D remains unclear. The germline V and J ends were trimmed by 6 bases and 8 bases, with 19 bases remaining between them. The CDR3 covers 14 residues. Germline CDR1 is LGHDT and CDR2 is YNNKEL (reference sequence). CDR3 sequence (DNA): TGTGCCAGCAGGACACTCGGGAAGGATAAGGAAGCTTTCTTT. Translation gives CASRTLGKDKEAFF. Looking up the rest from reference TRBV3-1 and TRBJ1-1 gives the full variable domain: DTAVSQTPKYLVTQMGNDKSIKCEQNLGHDTMYWYKQDSKKFLKIMFSYNNKELIINETVPNRFSPKSPDKAHLNLHINSLELGDSAVYFCASRTLGKDKEAFFGQGTRLTVV.

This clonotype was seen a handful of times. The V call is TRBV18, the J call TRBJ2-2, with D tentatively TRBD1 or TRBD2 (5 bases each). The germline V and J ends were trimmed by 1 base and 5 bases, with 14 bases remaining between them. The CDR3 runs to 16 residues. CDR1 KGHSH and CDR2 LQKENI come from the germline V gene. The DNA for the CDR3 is TGTGCCAGCTCACCACGGGGCAGCGGAGATACCGGGGAGCTGTTTTTT. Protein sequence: CASSPRGSGDTGELFF.

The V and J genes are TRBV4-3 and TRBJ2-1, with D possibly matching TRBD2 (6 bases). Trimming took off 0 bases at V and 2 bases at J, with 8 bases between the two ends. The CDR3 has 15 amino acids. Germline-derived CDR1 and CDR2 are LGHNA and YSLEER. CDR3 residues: CASSQDPGAYNEQFF. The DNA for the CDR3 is TGCGCCAGCAGCCAAGATCCGGGGGCCTACAATGAGCAGTTCTTC.

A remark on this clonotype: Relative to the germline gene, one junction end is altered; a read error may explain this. CDR3: CASGFLQREAFF. CDR3 nucleotides: TGTGCCAGCGGTTTTTTACAGAGGGAAGCTTTCTTT. The genes are TRBV12-3 or TRBV12-4 and TRBJ1-1; D is unclear. CDR3 length equals 12 residues.

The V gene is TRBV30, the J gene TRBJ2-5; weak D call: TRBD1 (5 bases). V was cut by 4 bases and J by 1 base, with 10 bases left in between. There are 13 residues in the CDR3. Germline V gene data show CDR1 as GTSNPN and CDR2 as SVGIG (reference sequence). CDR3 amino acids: CAWTRQGQETQYF. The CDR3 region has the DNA TGTGCCTGGACCCGGCAGGGCCAAGAGACCCAGTACTTC. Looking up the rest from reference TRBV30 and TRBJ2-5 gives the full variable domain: SQTIHQWPATLVQPVGSPLSLECTVEGTSNPNLYWYRQAAGRGLQLLFYSVGIGQISSEVPQNLSASRPQDRQFILSSKKLLLSDSGFYLCAWTRQGQETQYFGPGTRLLVL.

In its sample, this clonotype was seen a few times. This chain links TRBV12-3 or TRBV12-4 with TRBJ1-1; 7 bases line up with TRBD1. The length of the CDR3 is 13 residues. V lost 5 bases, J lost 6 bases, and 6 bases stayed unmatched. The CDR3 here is CASSPTGVSEAFF. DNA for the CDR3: TGTGCCAGCAGTCCTACAGGGGTTTCTGAAGCTTTCTTT.